The 18 T cell receptor beta chains given below trace back to one sample, sequenced in a study of blood T cells in healthy people across ages. Sample-barcoded 5' priming and a J-beta primer mix drove a second PCR of 7 to 11 cycles. TCRdb passed the 5' RACE reads through MiXCR, listing each CDR3 protein once. The sample carries about 700,000 distinct CDR3 sequences, roughly 32% recorded once. What was sequenced was blood. These receptors were taken from an elderly woman in good health.

This clonotype has at least ten counts. A read error may be the cause here, since a much bigger clone is one base away. This chain joins TRBV29-1 and TRBJ2-5; D is tentatively TRBD1 or TRBD2 (5 bases each). CDR3 length equals 14 residues. Germline values: CDR1 SQVTM, CDR2 ANQGSEA. The germline V and J ends were trimmed by 1 base and 11 bases, with 20 bases remaining between them. The CDR3 spells CSVEGGSGHNEQYF. The CDR3 bases are TGCAGCGTTGAAGGGGGGAGTGGGCACAATGAGCAGTACTTC.

The table lists this clonotype with a few counts. Since a much larger clone is just one base distant, this may be a read error. The rearrangement links TRBV20-1 to TRBJ2-5, with 7 positions matching TRBD2. The germline CDR1 and CDR2 sequences are DFQATT and SNEGSKA (reference sequence). V lost 0 bases to trimming and J lost 1 base; unmatched junction nucleotides: 11. CDR3 length: 17 residues. The CDR3 is CSARDGRGEGIQETQYF. As DNA, the CDR3 is TGCAGTGCTAGAGATGGCCGAGGGGAGGGTATCCAAGAGACCCAGTACTTC.

For this clonotype: A single base separates this from a much larger clone, so it may be a read error. V gene TRBV9 combines with J gene TRBJ2-1; 8 nucleotides line up with TRBD2. The CDR3 has 14 amino acids. Germline V gene data show CDR1 as SGDLS and CDR2 as YYNGEE. The CDR3: CVSSVAWTSYEQFF. In DNA form, the CDR3 reads TGTGTCAGCAGCGTAGCTTGGACTAGCTATGAGCAGTTCTTC.

This clonotype was counted ten times or more. The CDR3 DNA reads as TGCAGTGCTAGGACCGACTCCCGAAGCTCCTACGAGCAGTACTTC. Its translation is CSARTDSRSSYEQYF. The chain joins TRBV20-1 to TRBJ2-7; no definite D call. The length of the CDR3 is 15 residues. Germline V gives CDR1 DFQATT, CDR2 SNEGSKA (reference sequence). The ends were cut back, 3 bases at V and 0 bases at J, with 15 bases in the middle.

The CDR3 nucleotides read TGCAGCGTTGAAAGTTTCGGGGTGAATATCTATGGCTACACCTTC. Its translation is CSVESFGVNIYGYTF. The chain is built from TRBV29-1 and TRBJ1-2; unclear D gene. CDR1 SQVTM and CDR2 ANQGSEA come from the germline V gene. The germline V and J ends were trimmed by 2 bases and 4 bases, with 17 bases remaining between them. The CDR3 runs 15 residues.

This clonotype has ten or more counts. The rearrangement links TRBV7-3 to TRBJ1-6; TRBD1 is a possible D gene (6 bases). The CDR3 sequence is 15 residues long. V lost 0 bases, J lost 7 bases, and 10 bases lay in between. Germline CDR1 and CDR2: SGHTA and FQGTGA. CDR3 loop: CASSLTGAGNSPLHF. DNA of the CDR3: TGTGCCAGCAGCTTAACGGGGGCAGGGAATTCACCCCTCCACTTT.

This clonotype was found many times. The genes are TRBV20-1 and TRBJ1-2, with D uncertain. The V end lost 8 bases, the J end lost 2 bases, and 12 bases lay between the germline ends. The CDR3 contains 12 residues. Germline V gives CDR1 DFQATT, CDR2 SNEGSKA (reference sequence). In nucleotides, the CDR3 is TGCAGTCCCTACTCTACGAACTATGGCTACACCTTC. Protein: CSPYSTNYGYTF.

For this clonotype: This clone may be a read error of a much larger clone one base away. This chain links TRBV9 with TRBJ2-3; 7 bases align to TRBD2. V dropped 3 bases and J dropped 0; count of bases not matched to a gene: 10. The CDR3 contains 17 residues. The germline CDR1 and CDR2 sequences are SGDLS and YYNGEE. CDR3 DNA: TGTGCCAGCAGCGCACTCGGAGCGGGGTCTAGCACAGATACGCAGTATTTT. Protein: CASSALGAGSSTDTQYF. Looking up the rest from reference TRBV9 and TRBJ2-3 gives the full variable domain: DSGVTQTPKHLITATGQRVTLRCSPRSGDLSVYWYQQSLDQGLQFLIQYYNGEERAKGNILERFSAQQFPDLHSELNLSSLELGDSALYFCASSALGAGSSTDTQYFGPGTRLTVL.

With regard to this clonotype: A much larger clone differs from this one at a single base, so this may be a read error. The DNA of the CDR3 is TGCAGTACTAGAGATAGACTAGCGGGGGGGCGGTTCGAGCAGTACTTC. Amino acid sequence: CSTRDRLAGGRFEQYF. The V call is TRBV20-1, the J call TRBJ2-7, with 14 bases matching TRBD2. The CDR3 is made up of 16 amino acids. Germline values: CDR1 DFQATT, CDR2 SNEGSKA (reference sequence).

The rearrangement joins TRBV30 to TRBJ2-1; 7 nucleotides line up with TRBD1. Germline-derived CDR1 and CDR2 are GTSNPN and SVGIG (reference sequence). The ends lost 3 bases at V and 8 bases at J; junction bases unmatched: 7. This CDR3 has 13 residues. In nucleotides, the CDR3 is TGTGCCTGGAGCCAGGGGGTAGGAGATGAGCAGTTCTTC. Translating gives CAWSQGVGDEQFF.

This clonotype has just a few counts. The chain recombines TRBV7-8 with TRBJ2-7; D is undetermined. Per germline, CDR1 SGHVS and CDR2 FQNEAQ. V shed 1 base and J shed 2 bases, with 6 bases lying between them. The CDR3 runs to 13 residues. The CDR3, as DNA: TGTGCCAGCAGCTTAGGCTTTACCTACGAGCAGTACTTC. Protein sequence: CASSLGFTYEQYF.

This clonotype was found many times. At one of its ends the junction is not consistent with the germline gene, which may arise from a read error. V is TRBV7-2 and J is TRBJ2-3; D uncertain. The CDR3 length is 13 residues. Germline loops: CDR1 SGHTA, CDR2 FQGNSA. CDR3 sequence (DNA): TGCGCCAGCAGCTTGCCGAGCACAGATACGCAGTATTTT. This gives the protein CASSLPSTDTQYF.

This clonotype was observed at least ten times. The J gene is TRBJ2-4, the V gene TRBV20-1, with D perhaps TRBD2 (7 bases). The V and J ends lost 6 bases and 3 bases respectively, with 15 bases between them. Looked up from germline, CDR1 is DFQATT and CDR2 is SNEGSKA (reference sequence). The CDR3 is 14 amino acids. CDR3 in amino acids: CSAPGGPYKNIQYF. In DNA, the CDR3 is TGCAGTGCCCCCGGGGGGCCGTACAAAAACATTCAGTACTTC.

In this sample, this clonotype turned up many times. The rearrangement joins TRBV24-1 to TRBJ2-1; 8 bases match TRBD2. CDR3 length: 15 amino acids. Germline trimming cut 9 bases from V and 6 bases from J; bases unmatched to any gene: 12. Germline CDR1 is KGHDR and CDR2 is SFDVKD. The CDR3 reads CATQTTGLGANEQFF. The CDR3, as DNA: TGTGCCACCCAAACAACGGGACTAGGGGCCAATGAGCAGTTCTTC.

There are many counts of this clonotype. This chain joins TRBV20-1 and TRBJ2-5; the D is unclear. From germline, CDR1 is DFQATT and CDR2 SNEGSKA (reference sequence). This CDR3 has 13 residues. V lost 5 bases and J 5 bases, leaving 15 bases between the germline ends. DNA of the CDR3: TGCAGTGCTCCCCTTTCTACTGGGGAGACCCAGTACTTC. Translating it yields CSAPLSTGETQYF.

This clonotype was recorded many times. J is TRBJ2-7 and V is TRBV3-1; 11 bases are a match to TRBD2. This CDR3 has 15 residues. Per the germline V gene, CDR1 is LGHDT and CDR2 is YNNKEL (reference sequence). With 1 base clipped from V and 5 bases from J, the junction kept 4 bases outside the gene matches. The CDR3 nucleotides are TGTGCCAGCAGCCAAGCCGGGACTAGCGGCCACGAGCAGTACTTC. This encodes CASSQAGTSGHEQYF.

This clonotype came up a few times. This sequence joins TRBV30 and TRBJ1-6, with a tentative D call TRBD1 (6 bases). CDR1 is GTSNPN and CDR2 is SVGIG in the germline V gene (reference sequence). The CDR3 runs to 13 residues. V was pared by 5 bases and J by 8 bases, with 13 bases between. The CDR3 here is CAWRQGRDSPLHF. For the CDR3, the DNA is TGTGCCTGGCGGCAGGGGCGGGATTCACCCCTCCACTTT. Based on the CDR3 plus reference TRBV30 and TRBJ1-6, the full variable domain is SQTIHQWPATLVQPVGSPLSLECTVEGTSNPNLYWYRQAAGRGLQLLFYSVGIGQISSEVPQNLSASRPQDRQFILSSKKLLLSDSGFYLCAWRQGRDSPLHFGNGTRLTVT.

The sample holds a few counts of this clonotype. This chain connects TRBV29-1 to TRBJ1-3; D gene unclear. Germline-derived CDR1 and CDR2 are SQVTM and ANQGSEA. The CDR3 spans 12 residues. V lost 5 bases and J lost 1, with 6 bases in between. This CDR3 is CSVRESGNTIYF. As DNA, the CDR3 is TGCAGCGTTCGGGAGTCTGGAAACACCATATATTTT.